This T cell receptor (beta chain) appears in the sequencing data of a study of vaccination effects on CD4 cells after COVID-19. Trimming took 7 bases from V and 5 from J; bases not matched to a gene: 10. The CDR3 extends over 17 amino acids. Looked up from germline, CDR1 is LNHDA and CDR2 is SQIVND (reference sequence). Under the ViraFEST assay, PBMC were stimulated with viral peptide pools so that antigen-specific CD4+ T cells expanded. Sequencing was performed afterwards. Upon completion of around eleven days in culture, CD4+ T cells were isolated. Previously uninfected by SARS-CoV-2, the vaccine recipients also showed negative nucleocapsid antibodies. For each well, a few million PBMC were cultured with roughly 11 IU/ml IL-2 and approximately 10 ug/ml peptides. Sequencing was performed with immunoSEQ multiplex PCR; in TCRdb, only in-frame clones are kept and a portion is missing. The table records 20,000 or so clones, about 74% of them present only once.

With respect to this clone: The target antigen is unknown.

This specimen was CD4+ T cells from PBMCs cultured with HCoV-NL63 spike peptides, taken before COVID-19 vaccination. The chain carries TRBV19 and TRBJ2-2; 13 bases fit TRBD2. The sequence was obtained from a human donor who received a COVID-19 vaccine. The DNA for the CDR3 is TGTGCCAGTACCCTGGGACTAGCGGGATTAGGAACCGGGGAGCTGTTTTTT. Protein sequence: CASTLGLAGLGTGELFF.